This T cell receptor (beta chain) was profiled in a study of regulatory T cells in long-lasting Graves disease. Study-level background: Graves' patients, diagnosed recently, had received antithyroid drugs under 3 months.

Time point noted: newly diagnosed GD, antithyroid drugs for less than 3 months. Isolated PBMC RNA provided the starting material for the TCR library. CDR1 SGHRS and CDR2 YFSETQ come from the germline V gene. The V segment lost 2 bases and the J segment 7 bases; nucleotides outside the gene matches: 2. The CDR3 sequence is 12 residues long. This clonotype was counted many times. TCR beta libraries were built with iRepertoire HTBI primers and Arm-PCR of CDR3 regions. TCRdb reprocessed the multiplex PCR reads via MiXCR and lists one record per CDR3 protein. The sample has fewer than 500,000 distinct CDR3 sequences; 15% to 20% are singletons. The sample was also linked to a second study, of T cells in Graves' hyperthyroidism and ophthalmopathy.

The rearrangement joins TRBV5-1 to TRBJ1-1, with 7 bases aligning to TRBD1. The specimen was peripheral blood mononuclear cells (PBMCs), collected at new diagnosis, from a patient treated with antithyroid drugs. The sequence was collected from a man aged 35 to 55 with Graves disease. The CDR3: CASSLGTDEAFF. CDR3 in DNA: TGCGCCAGCAGCTTAGGGACAGATGAAGCTTTCTTT.